Listed below are T cell receptor beta chains from one sample, sequenced in a study of shared clonotypes between healthy human individuals. TCRdb's table, derived via immunoSEQ multiplex PCR, lists solely in-frame clones and lacks some. The sample contains about 610,000 clones, about 96% of which appear only once. The sample consisted of naive CD8+ T cells sorted from blood. These receptors were collected from a woman aged 30 to 39 in good health. The CDR3 runs from the conserved cysteine through the conserved F or W. Size is stated for part of the rows, as once, few or many counts, or as a class when the clone is expanded.

TRBV15	TRBJ2-1	11	-	CAAGAGGEQFF
TRBV7-9	TRBJ2-7	14	-	CASSYRDRTYEQYF
TRBV4-1	TRBJ2-7	15	once	CASSQEGTGGYEQYF
TRBV10-3	TRBJ2-1	15	-	CAISEPGTSGSEQFF
TRBV7-6	TRBJ1-1	16	-	CASSLLVGRVNTEAFF
TRBV4-1	TRBJ1-2	15	-	CASSQDSRQGYGYTF
TRBV9	TRBJ2-3	15	-	CASSAREMGTDTQYF
TRBV4-1	TRBJ1-1	13	-	CASSQDRSTEAFF
TRBV4-2	TRBJ2-3	17	-	CASSPPGGGRATDTQYF
TRBV2	TRBJ1-4	16	-	CASSEGNSILNEKLFF
TRBV30	TRBJ2-3	15	-	CAWRALTRVTDTQYF
TRBV4-1	TRBJ1-2	10	-	CASRGQATTF
TRBV4-1	TRBJ2-7	15	-	CASSQILAGPYEQYF
TRBV19	TRBJ1-3	15	-	CASSIHTVLGNTIYF
TRBV5-1	TRBJ1-2	14	-	CASSPTDGDYGYTF
TRBV9	TRBJ2-3	15	-	CASSESGVPTDTQYF
TRBV19	TRBJ2-7	13	-	CASSRVPSYEQYF
TRBV6-1	TRBJ2-7	16	-	CASSVRGLSPDYEQYF
TRBV7-8	TRBJ1-2	14	-	CASSFRVANYGYTF
TRBV27	TRBJ2-7	13	-	CASSLQGSYEQYF
TRBV7-9	TRBJ2-2	12	-	CASPRSTGELFF
TRBV9	TRBJ2-7	16	-	CASSVGGLAGNYEQYF
TRBV19	TRBJ2-1	16	-	CASSIWALSSYNEQFF
TRBV6-6	TRBJ2-7	13	once	CASSYRGLYEQYF
TRBV4-1	TRBJ2-7	14	-	CASSLFRGRYEQYF
TRBV5-4	TRBJ1-5	14	-	CASSLGTSNQPQHF
TRBV28	TRBJ2-5	11	-	CATTLPVTQYF
TRBV6-1	TRBJ1-5	10	-	CASSFQPQHF
TRBV10-3	TRBJ1-1	14	few	CAISESSLNTEAFF
TRBV4-1	TRBJ2-1	14	-	CASSQARQNNEQFF
TRBV29-1	TRBJ2-1	13	-	CSVTQGGSNEQFF
TRBV7-2	TRBJ2-7	15	-	CASSLAPWQGSEQYF
TRBV10-2	TRBJ2-3	15	-	CASSDVGGPGDTQYF
TRBV11-2	TRBJ2-7	15	-	CASSLVGFTRGEQYF
TRBV4-2	TRBJ2-7	16	-	CASSQDLAGGYYEQYF
TRBV5-6	TRBJ2-2	12	-	CASSFVTGELFF
TRBV21-1	TRBJ1-2	15	-	CASSASGETNYGYTF
TRBV15	TRBJ2-1	16	-	CATSSIALTTYNEQFF
TRBV13	TRBJ2-3	16	-	CASSSRLAGHTDTQYF
TRBV5-6	TRBJ2-7	18	-	CASFNSGTEGLADYEQYF
TRBV29-1	TRBJ2-1	14	-	CSVEWSSGVNEQFF
TRBV30	TRBJ1-1	13	few	CAWSGQGRTEAFF
TRBV5-6	TRBJ2-5	14	once	CASSFGAGGETQYF
TRBV2	TRBJ2-7	13	-	CASRGLTPREQYF
TRBV2	TRBJ2-1	15	-	CASSERAETYNEQFF
TRBV29-1	TRBJ1-1	13	-	CSVPNRGRTEAFF
TRBV4-2	TRBJ2-1	13	-	CASSQVSVDEQFF
TRBV5-4	TRBJ1-5	14	-	CASSLWGSNQPQHF
TRBV2	TRBJ2-2	21	-	CASSSPAGDSGSREGTGELFF
TRBV7-9	TRBJ2-7	14	-	CASSLVGNSYEQYF
TRBV6-5	TRBJ2-7	14	-	CASSYTEGPREQYF
TRBV6-5	TRBJ1-1	12	few	CASSTDSYEAFF
TRBV7-8	TRBJ2-7	15	-	CASKTSWSGGYEQYF
TRBV4-1	TRBJ1-1	15	-	CASSQARGMNTEAFF
TRBV13	TRBJ2-2	17	once	CASSLASVSLVSGELFF
TRBV15	TRBJ2-3	15	once	CATSGAPDGADTQYF
TRBV28	TRBJ2-2	15	-	CASSPPGLNTGELFF
TRBV9	TRBJ2-1	14	-	CASSQWEGYNEQFF